Listed here is a single TCR beta chain. Germline V gene data show CDR1 as MDHEN and CDR2 as SYDVKM. This CDR3 has 15 residues. The J segment lost 5 bases and the V segment lost 5 bases, leaving 6 bases of the junction unmatched. These data are taken from a study of T cell responses to AZD1222 COVID-19 vaccine. Overall study: Pooling was applied to second doses at about 4 or about 12 weeks.

Libraries were prepared by immunoSEQ multiplex PCR; TCRdb keeps only in-frame clonotypes and omits some of them. The sample includes about 79,000 clones, more than 70% of them seen just once. This chain uses TRBV28 with TRBJ1-6; 7 nucleotides align to TRBD1. The clonotype originates from an adult in good health. The source was peripheral blood, collected on day 0 of AZD1222 vaccination. The CDR3 DNA reads TGTGCCAGCAGTCCCCCCGGGACAGATAATTCACCCCTCCACTTT. Amino acids: CASSPPGTDNSPLHF.